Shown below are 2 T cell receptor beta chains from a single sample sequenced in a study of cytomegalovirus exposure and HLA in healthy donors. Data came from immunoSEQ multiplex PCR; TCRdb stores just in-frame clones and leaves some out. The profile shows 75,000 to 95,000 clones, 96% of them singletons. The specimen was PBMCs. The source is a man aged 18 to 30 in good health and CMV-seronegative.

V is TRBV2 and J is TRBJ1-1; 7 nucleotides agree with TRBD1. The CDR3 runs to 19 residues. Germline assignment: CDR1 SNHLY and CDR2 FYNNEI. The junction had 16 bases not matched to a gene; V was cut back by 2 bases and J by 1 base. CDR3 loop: CASSESRGTQRGENTEAFF. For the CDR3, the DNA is TGTGCCAGCAGTGAATCCAGGGGGACTCAGAGGGGAGAGAACACTGAAGCTTTCTTT.

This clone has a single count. In DNA, the CDR3 is TGTGCCAGCAGCGTAGGGTCAGGGGTTGGTCAGCCCCAGCATTTT. Amino acid sequence: CASSVGSGVGQPQHF. The chain employs TRBV9 and TRBJ1-5; weak D call: TRBD1 (6 bases). Trimming left V 0 bases short and J 6 bases short, with 13 bases between. The CDR3 is 15 residues long. Germline V CDR1 and CDR2: SGDLS, YYNGEE.